These 29 T cell receptor beta chains came from one sample sequenced in a study of blood T cells in healthy people across ages (dated by TCRdb to the mid-2010s). Library preparation was by 5' RACE. Sequencing was performed on an Illumina HiSeq 2500. A second PCR of about 6 to 11 cycles was performed with a sample-barcoded 5' primer and a J-beta primer mix. The raw public data were reprocessed by TCRdb itself: fastp quality trimming at Q25, MiXCR clonotype calling, in-frame beta chains only. When rows share a CDR3 protein, they turn into one entry using the most common DNA and genes. The sample table lists fewer than 1,200,000 distinct CDR3 sequences, almost 25% of them with a count of one. The top ten clonotypes cover approximately 0.75% of the sample. This sample was shared with a second study, whose subject was T cells of mothers and their children.

Sequencing was performed on blood. The receptors derive from a girl aged 2 to 10 in good health.

The chain employs TRBV6-1 and TRBJ1-2; D might be TRBD1 (6 bases). V lost 6 bases and J lost 9, with 14 bases in between. CDR1 and CDR2 from the germline V gene are MNHNS and SASEGT. The CDR3 is made up of 12 amino acids. This CDR3 reads CASRSEGVSYTF. CDR3 nucleotides: TGTGCCAGCAGGAGCGAGGGGGTTAGCTACACCTTC.

This clonotype has only a few counts. The chain uses TRBV5-1 and TRBJ2-1, with a possible D match to TRBD2 (6 bases). Trimming took 1 base from V and 9 from J, leaving 11 bases between them. The CDR3 consists of 13 residues. Germline CDR1 and CDR2: SGHRS and YFSETQ. CDR3 in amino acids: CASSLILGGEQFF. The CDR3, as DNA: TGCGCCAGCAGCTTGATACTGGGGGGTGAGCAGTTCTTC.

The J gene is TRBJ2-2, the V gene TRBV5-1; the D is unclear. The V end was cut by 1 base, the J end by 2 bases, with 6 bases between. CDR1 and CDR2 from the germline V gene are SGHRS and YFSETQ. CDR3 length: 14 residues. The CDR3 DNA reads as TGCGCCAGCAGCTTGCCCCAAAACACCGGGGAGCTGTTTTTT. It codes for CASSLPQNTGELFF.

V and J are TRBV29-1 and TRBJ1-1; D uncertain. Germline values: CDR1 SQVTM, CDR2 ANQGSEA. Trimming cost V 3 bases and J 0 bases, with 5 bases left between them. The CDR3 is 12 amino acids. The CDR3 DNA follows: TGCAGCGTTGATGGGATGAACACTGAAGCTTTCTTT. This encodes CSVDGMNTEAFF. The variable domain in full, with the rest retrieved from reference TRBV29-1 and TRBJ1-1, is SAVISQKPSRDICQRGTSLTIQCQVDSQVTMMFWYRQQPGQSLTLIATANQGSEATYESGFVIDKFPISRPNLTFSTLTVSNMSPEDSSIYLCSVDGMNTEAFFGQGTRLTVV.

This clonotype was seen more than once but under ten times. This chain joins TRBV7-9 and TRBJ2-7, with 7 bases aligning to TRBD1. Germline CDR1 SEHNR, CDR2 FQNEAQ (reference sequence). V shed 5 bases, J shed 2 bases, and the junction held 3 bases outside the gene matches. The CDR3 runs to 13 residues. CDR3 protein: CASSARGTYEQYF. The CDR3 nucleotides are TGTGCCAGCAGCGCCAGGGGGACCTACGAGCAGTACTTC.

The rearrangement links TRBV4-1 to TRBJ2-7, with D unclear. This CDR3 is built from 15 residues. Trimming removed 1 base at V and 2 bases at J, with 12 bases between. The germline V gene has CDR1 MGHRA and CDR2 YSYEKL. The CDR3 region is CASSQGVQAAYEQYF. CDR3 bases: TGCGCCAGCAGCCAAGGGGTCCAGGCCGCCTACGAGCAGTACTTC.

The CDR3 coding sequence is TGTGCCAGCAGTTTGGGACTAGCGGTCGGCAATGAGCAGTTCTTC. Translating gives CASSLGLAVGNEQFF. This chain joins TRBV12-3 or TRBV12-4 and TRBJ2-5, with 11 bases aligning to TRBD2. The end of the DNA aligns better with TRBJ2-1, so the J call may be wrong. The CDR3 contains 15 residues.

This rearrangement joins TRBV3-1 to TRBJ2-5; perhaps D is TRBD1 or TRBD2 (5 bases each). Trimming removed 6 bases from V and 5 bases from J, with 22 bases in between. The CDR3 extends over 16 amino acids. Germline lookup yields CDR1 LGHDT and CDR2 YNNKEL (reference sequence). CDR3 DNA: TGTGCCAGCAGGGGTACCTGGGACGGTAAAAGCGAGACCCAGTACTTC. Translated: CASRGTWDGKSETQYF.

This sequence joins TRBV4-3 and TRBJ1-1; D unclear. The CDR3 loop spans 15 amino acids. V gave up 0 bases and J gave up 0 bases, with 8 bases separating them. Germline CDR1 and CDR2: LGHNA and YSLEER. CDR3 nucleotides: TGCGCCAGCAGCCAAGATTTGGCATTGAACACTGAAGCTTTCTTT. Protein product: CASSQDLALNTEAFF.

V is TRBV6-2 or TRBV6-3 and J is TRBJ2-5; tentatively, D is TRBD1 (6 bases). The V end was cut by 0 bases, the J end by 1 base, with 15 bases between. The CDR3 is 17 residues long. Germline assignment: CDR1 MNHEY and CDR2 SVGEGT. In nucleotides, the CDR3 is TGTGCCAGCAGTTACTCGAGGACAGCGGCTACCCAAGAGACCCAGTACTTC. Translating it yields CASSYSRTAATQETQYF.

This chain links TRBV3-1 with TRBJ2-2, with D unresolved. Trimming removed 4 bases at V and 1 base at J, with 13 bases between. The CDR3 has 16 amino acids. Germline CDR1 reads LGHDT; CDR2 reads YNNKEL (reference sequence). This chain's CDR3 is CASSPDRGRNTGELFF. The CDR3 DNA sequence: TGTGCCAGCAGCCCGGATAGAGGCAGGAACACCGGGGAGCTGTTTTTT.

This clonotype has a handful of counts. The chain combines TRBV20-1 with TRBJ2-1; 9 nucleotides agree with TRBD2. This CDR3 has 13 residues. Looked up from germline, CDR1 is DFQATT and CDR2 is SNEGSKA (reference sequence). V shed 6 bases, J shed 5 bases, and the junction held 5 bases outside the gene matches. The CDR3 region is CSAPSGANNEQFF. The CDR3 nucleotides read TGCAGTGCCCCTAGCGGGGCTAACAATGAGCAGTTCTTC.

A few counts support this clonotype. This chain uses TRBV7-9 with TRBJ2-3; the match to TRBD1 covers 10 bases. The CDR3 contains 17 residues. V lost 4 bases and J lost 1; bases outside the gene matches: 8. Germline V lookup: CDR1 SEHNR, CDR2 FQNEAQ (reference sequence). The CDR3 region has the DNA TGTGCCAGCAGCTACCGGGACAGGGGCTCGGGCACAGATACGCAGTATTTT. Translation: CASSYRDRGSGTDTQYF.

The J gene is TRBJ2-7, the V gene TRBV29-1; D may be TRBD1 (5 bases). CDR1 is SQVTM, CDR2 ANQGSEA, per germline. The CDR3 covers 13 residues. V lost 6 bases and J lost 2, with 14 bases in between. This CDR3 is CSVLSTETYEQYF. The CDR3 coding sequence is TGCAGCGTCCTATCGACAGAAACCTACGAGCAGTACTTC.

The rearrangement uses TRBV7-3 and TRBJ2-6; no firm D call. The V gene's germline CDR1 is SGHTA and CDR2 FQGTGA. V was clipped by 5 bases and J by 0 bases, with 11 bases between them. CDR3 length equals 16 residues. This CDR3 is CASSLQGYSGANVLTF. CDR3 DNA sequence: TGTGCCAGCAGCCTCCAAGGGTACTCTGGGGCCAACGTCCTGACTTTC.

The chain employs TRBV12-3 or TRBV12-4 and TRBJ2-2; TRBD1 or TRBD2 may be the D gene (6 bases each). The CDR3 has 14 amino acids. Trimming removed 4 bases from V and 3 bases from J, with 9 bases in between. CDR3 amino acids: CASSSEGDTGELFF. CDR3 in DNA: TGTGCCAGCAGTTCGGAGGGGGACACCGGGGAGCTGTTTTTT.

The gene calls are TRBV28 and TRBJ1-6; D is uncertain. Germline values: CDR1 MDHEN, CDR2 SYDVKM. The CDR3 extends over 15 amino acids. The ends were cut back, 2 bases at V and 7 bases at J, with 12 bases in the middle. The CDR3 protein is CASSLTGSANSPLHF. In nucleotides, the CDR3 is TGTGCCAGCAGTTTAACGGGGTCAGCAAATTCACCCCTCCACTTT. Full variable domain (rest looked up from reference TRBV28 and TRBJ1-6): DVKVTQSSRYLVKRTGEKVFLECVQDMDHENMFWYRQDPGLGLRLIYFSYDVKMKEKGDIPEGYSVSREKKERFSLILESASTNQTSMYLCASSLTGSANSPLHFGNGTRLTVT.

The V gene is TRBV9, the J gene TRBJ1-2, with D perhaps TRBD1 (6 bases). CDR3 length: 14 amino acids. Germline CDR1 and CDR2: SGDLS and YYNGEE. Trimming took 0 bases from V and 10 from J, leaving 16 bases between them. CDR3 in amino acids: CASSVDGTGRDYTF. CDR3 sequence (DNA): TGTGCCAGCAGCGTAGATGGAACAGGGAGGGACTACACCTTC.

This chain links TRBV10-3 with TRBJ2-5; D gene unclear. In germline, CDR1 is ENHRY, CDR2 SYGVKD. V gave up 7 bases and J gave up 4 bases, with 13 bases separating them. The CDR3 extends over 13 amino acids. The CDR3 bases are TGTGCCATCAAGGCCTCTAGTCGAGAGACCCAGTACTTC. It translates to CAIKASSRETQYF.

This clonotype has more than one count but fewer than ten. J is TRBJ1-1 and V is TRBV6-6; D call uncertain. The germline V and J ends were trimmed by 2 bases and 6 bases, with 10 bases remaining between them. Per the germline V gene, CDR1 is MNHNY and CDR2 is SVGAGI (reference sequence). This CDR3 has 13 residues. CDR3 in DNA: TGTGCCAGCAGTTACGAGGGAGTTGCTGAAGCTTTCTTT. As protein: CASSYEGVAEAFF.

V gene TRBV20-1 combines with J gene TRBJ2-3, with TRBD2 matching 10 bases. The trim removed 4 bases at V and 5 bases at J, leaving 9 bases unmatched. The CDR3 has 15 amino acids. Germline CDR1 and CDR2: DFQATT and SNEGSKA (reference sequence). The CDR3 protein is CSATKAGGPIDTQYF. In DNA, the CDR3 is TGCAGTGCTACTAAAGCGGGGGGGCCTATAGATACGCAGTATTTT.

The table lists this clonotype with a few counts. The chain carries TRBV5-1 and TRBJ2-7; TRBD2 aligns across 7 bases. The CDR3 totals 15 residues. The germline V gene has CDR1 SGHRS and CDR2 YFSETQ. The V and J ends lost 5 bases and 2 bases, in that order; junction bases with no gene match: 10. As DNA, the CDR3 is TGCGCCAGCAGAGAAGGAAGCGGGGCGACCTACGAGCAGTACTTC. It translates to CASREGSGATYEQYF. The complete variable domain, with remaining parts taken from reference TRBV5-1 and TRBJ2-7, reads KAGVTQTPRYLIKTRGQQVTLSCSPISGHRSVSWYQQTPGQGLQFLFEYFSETQRNKGNFPGRFSGRQFSNSRSEMNVSTLELGDSALYLCASREGSGATYEQYFGPGTRLTVT.

This clonotype was recorded a few times. The genes are TRBV5-1 and TRBJ2-5, with D tentatively TRBD1 (5 bases). The CDR3 is 14 residues long. CDR1 is SGHRS, CDR2 YFSETQ, per germline. V lost 2 bases and J 1 base, leaving 9 bases between the germline ends. The CDR3 region has the DNA TGCGCCAGCAGCTTCGGACAACTCCAAGAGACCCAGTACTTC. It is translated as CASSFGQLQETQYF.

This clonotype was detected only a few times. The chain carries TRBV6-5 and TRBJ2-3; 11 bases are a match to TRBD2. Germline-derived CDR1 and CDR2 are MNHEY and SVGAGI. The CDR3 loop spans 16 amino acids. V dropped 8 bases and J dropped 0; count of bases not matched to a gene: 7. The chain's CDR3 is CASSSGGSRSTDTQYF. The CDR3 region has the DNA TGTGCCAGCTCTAGCGGGGGGTCGCGAAGCACAGATACGCAGTATTTT.

The rearrangement joins TRBV4-1 to TRBJ2-5; D is ambiguous. Trimming stripped 0 bases from V and 5 bases from J, with 7 bases between. The V gene's germline CDR1 is MGHRA and CDR2 YSYEKL. This CDR3 is built from 13 residues. This CDR3 is CASSQDEWETQYF. In DNA, the CDR3 is TGCGCCAGCAGCCAAGATGAATGGGAGACCCAGTACTTC.

The chain combines TRBV20-1 with TRBJ1-1, with 8 bases identical to TRBD1. Germline V gene lookup returns CDR1 DFQATT and CDR2 SNEGSKA (reference sequence). This CDR3 contains 12 residues. V was clipped by 5 bases and J by 4 bases; unmatched bases: 3. The CDR3: CSADTGGTEAFF. In DNA form, the CDR3 reads TGCAGTGCTGATACAGGGGGCACTGAAGCTTTCTTT.

For this clonotype: Germline and junction disagree at one end, which may indicate a read error. The CDR3 spells CASSFNRGGWFF. CDR3 DNA: TGTGCCAGCAGTTTCAACCGGGGGGGTTGGTTCTTC. The chain uses TRBV28 and TRBJ2-5, with 8 nucleotides matching TRBD2. The CDR3 has 12 residues. The germline V gene has CDR1 MDHEN and CDR2 SYDVKM. Supplemented by reference TRBV28 and TRBJ2-5, the full variable domain reads DVKVTQSSRYLVKRTGEKVFLECVQDMDHENMFWYRQDPGLGLRLIYFSYDVKMKEKGDIPEGYSVSREKKERFSLILESASTNQTSMYLCASSFNRGGWFFGPGTRLLVL.

The chain has TRBV27 and TRBJ2-6; D is uncertain. Germline V CDR1 and CDR2: MNHEY, SMNVEV (reference sequence). The CDR3 is 14 residues long. V was clipped by 6 bases and J by 1 base, with 7 bases between them. The CDR3 loop reads CASRTRSGANVLTF. In nucleotides, the CDR3 is TGTGCCAGCAGGACCAGATCTGGGGCCAACGTCCTGACTTTC.

The J gene is TRBJ2-1, the V gene TRBV20-1; no definite D call. The ends were cut back, 0 bases at V and 2 bases at J, with 11 bases in the middle. The germline V gene has CDR1 DFQATT and CDR2 SNEGSKA (reference sequence). The CDR3 extends over 15 amino acids. The CDR3 DNA sequence: TGCAGTGCTAGAGATCTGGATAGACCCTACAATGAGCAGTTCTTC. Residues: CSARDLDRPYNEQFF.